This is a list of T cell receptor beta chains from one sample in a study of regulatory T cells in long-lasting Graves disease. TCRdb independently ran MiXCR on the multiplex PCR reads; one entry per CDR3 protein. The repertoire holds approximately 350,000 distinct CDR3 sequences, 12% seen once, with around 18% in the top ten. The data were also submitted as part of a second study, on T cells in Graves' hyperthyroidism and ophthalmopathy.

Sample: peripheral blood mononuclear cells (PBMCs), taken at new diagnosis, from a patient treated with antithyroid drugs. The receptors were sampled from a woman between 18 and 29 years old with Graves disease. CDR3s include the opening cysteine and the closing phenylalanine or tryptophan. A D gene is named only where the DNA matches it firmly. The size of a clone is reported for some rows only, either as once, few or many, or as a class for expanded clones.

J,size,V,D,CDR3,DNA
TRBJ2-5,few,TRBV12-3/TRBV12-4,TRBD1,CASSYGLGQQETQYF,TGTGCCAGCAGTTACGGGCTGGGACAGCAAGAGACCCAGTACTTC
TRBJ1-1,many,TRBV29-1,TRBD1,CSVETQRQGASRGTEAFF,TGCAGCGTCGAGACTCAGCGACAGGGGGCATCTCGGGGCACTGAAGCTTTCTTT
TRBJ2-1,NA,TRBV9,NA,CASSVARNNEQFF,TGTGCCAGCAGCGTTGCCCGGAACAATGAGCAGTTCTTC
TRBJ1-5,NA,TRBV27,NA,CASSWGGGQPQHF,TGTGCCAGCAGTTGGGGGGGAGGTCAGCCCCAGCATTTT
TRBJ2-1,many,TRBV24-1,NA,CATSDISGGYYNEQFF,TGTGCCACCAGTGATATTAGCGGTGGGTACTACAATGAGCAGTTCTTC
TRBJ2-5,many,TRBV20-1,NA,CSAKDGLVPHLAPQETQYF,TGCAGTGCTAAGGATGGGTTGGTACCTCACCTAGCCCCTCAAGAGACCCAGTACTTC
TRBJ1-4,many,TRBV30,NA,CAWSVERLWGEKLFF,TGTGCCTGGAGTGTAGAGCGTCTGTGGGGGGAAAAACTGTTTTTT
TRBJ2-7,many,TRBV11-2,NA,CASSSPITDSSYEQYF,TGTGCCAGCAGCTCCCCCATCACCGACAGCTCCTACGAGCAGTACTTC
TRBJ2-5,many,TRBV7-8,TRBD2,CASSRTLAGGLKTQYF,TGTGCCAGCAGCCGAACCCTAGCGGGGGGATTAAAGACCCAGTACTTC
TRBJ2-4,many,TRBV20-1,NA,CSATTIAAAKNIQYF,TGCAGTGCTACTACGATCGCCGCAGCCAAAAACATTCAGTACTTC
TRBJ2-1,many,TRBV27,TRBD2,CARGRAGGGYNEQFF,TGTGCCAGAGGTCGGGCGGGAGGAGGGTACAATGAGCAGTTCTTC
TRBJ1-2,many,TRBV10-3,TRBD1,CASEMDRGGDGYTF,TGTGCCAGCGAAATGGACAGGGGCGGCGATGGCTACACCTTC